Below, 31 T cell receptor beta chains from the same sample are listed, as sequenced in a study of T-cell reconstitution after alpha-beta-depleted transplantation in children. Unique molecular identifiers featured in how the TCRbeta library was prepared. TCRdb processed the PCR reads anew with MiXCR; each CDR3 protein has one entry. This sample has about 270,000 distinct CDR3 sequences, with 9.5% to 10% found just once. Sequences were derived from PBMCs from the stem cell graft donor, sampled from the stem cell graft. The source of these receptors is a human donor who donated a stem cell graft to a child with SCID.

This clonotype occurred many times. The chain combines TRBV12-3 or TRBV12-4 with TRBJ2-7; D gene ambiguous. This CDR3 spans 13 amino acids. V lost 6 bases and J lost 2, with 11 bases in between. CDR3 protein: CASRRQGTYEQYF. CDR3 DNA: TGTGCCAGCAGGAGACAAGGGACCTACGAGCAGTACTTC.

J is TRBJ2-7 and V is TRBV6-5; D is possibly TRBD1 or TRBD2 (5 bases each). This CDR3 comprises 13 residues. Deletions cut 3 bases from V and 7 bases from J, with 13 bases between. CDR1 is MNHEY, CDR2 SVGAGI, per germline. For the CDR3, the DNA is TGTGCCAGCAGTTATGGGGGAACGGGGGAGCAGTACTTC. Encoded protein: CASSYGGTGEQYF.

This clonotype has just a few counts. J is TRBJ2-2 and V is TRBV12-3 or TRBV12-4; the D is unclear. The CDR3 sequence is 13 residues long. V lost 4 bases and J 6 bases, leaving 9 bases between the germline ends. The CDR3 reads CASSSHLPGELFF. CDR3 nucleotide sequence: TGTGCCAGCAGTTCTCACCTCCCCGGGGAGCTGTTTTTT.

In its sample, this clonotype was seen many times. V is TRBV7-8 and J is TRBJ1-6, with D hard to call. V lost 0 bases and J 9 bases, leaving 15 bases between the germline ends. The CDR3 runs 16 residues. Germline V gives CDR1 SGHVS, CDR2 FQNEAQ. The CDR3 is CASSLAANPLPSPLHF. In DNA, the CDR3 is TGTGCCAGCAGCTTAGCGGCGAACCCACTACCTTCACCCCTCCACTTT.

This clonotype was seen at least ten times. The chain carries TRBV11-2 and TRBJ2-7; TRBD2 matches 12 bases. The junction had 8 bases not matched to a gene; V was cut back by 5 bases and J by 3 bases. CDR1 is SGHAT, CDR2 FQNNGV, per germline. This CDR3 contains 16 residues. The CDR3 DNA reads as TGTGCCAGCAGCGCCGGACTACTAGCGGGGGGCTACGAGCAGTACTTC. Protein product: CASSAGLLAGGYEQYF.

This clonotype was seen many times. The genes are TRBV12-3 or TRBV12-4 and TRBJ2-1; D is possibly TRBD1 or TRBD2 (5 bases each). CDR3 length equals 14 residues. V was pared by 1 base and J by 10 bases, with 14 bases between. The CDR3 is CASSLVQGSGEQFF. The CDR3 DNA follows: TGTGCCAGCAGTTTAGTTCAGGGCTCGGGGGAGCAGTTCTTC.

The J gene is TRBJ1-5, the V gene TRBV20-1, with 7 bases lining up with TRBD1. With 5 bases clipped from V and 9 bases from J, the junction kept 16 bases outside the gene matches. The germline CDR1 and CDR2 sequences are DFQATT and SNEGSKA (reference sequence). The CDR3 extends over 15 amino acids. The CDR3 DNA sequence: TGCAGTGCTCCTTCCGGGAGGGACAGAGGGTCGCCCCAGCATTTT. This gives the protein CSAPSGRDRGSPQHF.

The chain employs TRBV5-1 and TRBJ2-3, with 9 nucleotides matching TRBD2. The CDR3 sequence is 18 residues long. The junction had 12 bases not matched to a gene; V was cut back by 2 bases and J by 2 bases. Per germline, CDR1 SGHRS and CDR2 YFSETQ. The CDR3 loop reads CASSFTSNSSGVTDTQYF. Here the CDR3 DNA reads TGCGCCAGCAGCTTCACCTCTAACTCTAGCGGGGTCACAGATACGCAGTATTTT.

This clonotype was picked up a small number of times. The V call is TRBV28, the J call TRBJ2-7, with 8 positions matching TRBD1. Looked up from germline, CDR1 is MDHEN and CDR2 is SYDVKM. The ends lost 2 bases at V and 5 bases at J; junction bases unmatched: 2. The length of the CDR3 is 13 residues. The CDR3 DNA reads as TGTGCCAGCAGTTTAGCAGGGGGCCACGAGCAGTACTTC. This codes for CASSLAGGHEQYF.

This clonotype showed up just a few times. The chain carries TRBV12-3 or TRBV12-4 and TRBJ2-1, with 8 positions matching TRBD2. V gave up 5 bases and J gave up 3 bases; unmatched junction bases: 6. This CDR3 is 15 amino acids long. The CDR3 nucleotides are TGTGCCAGCAGTCAGACTAGCGCAGACTACAATGAGCAGTTCTTC. It is translated as CASSQTSADYNEQFF.

This clonotype was picked up many times. CDR3 sequence (DNA): TGTGCCAGCAGTTTGGGACAGGGGGCAGAAGCTTTCTTT. Protein sequence: CASSLGQGAEAFF. The chain is built from TRBV12-3 or TRBV12-4 and TRBJ1-1; 12 nucleotides agree with TRBD1. Trimming at V came to 3 bases and at J to 8 bases, leaving 1 base not matched to a gene. CDR3 length: 13 residues.

In this sample, this clonotype turned up a few times. This chain links TRBV5-6 with TRBJ1-5; D is uncertain. From germline, CDR1 is SGHDT and CDR2 YYEEEE. The CDR3 has 15 residues. The ends were cut back, 1 base at V and 3 bases at J, with 11 bases in the middle. The CDR3 sequence is CASSLTAVHNQPQHF. The CDR3 DNA follows: TGTGCCAGCAGCTTGACGGCCGTCCACAATCAGCCCCAGCATTTT.

The J gene is TRBJ2-7, the V gene TRBV5-5, with D unresolved. V was shortened by 0 bases and J by 2 bases, with 6 bases between the two germline ends. This CDR3 has 13 residues. Germline V gene lookup returns CDR1 SGHKS and CDR2 YYEKEE (reference sequence). The CDR3 DNA sequence: TGTGCCAGCAGCTTGGCCATAACCTACGAGCAGTACTTC. Residues: CASSLAITYEQYF. Together with reference TRBV5-5 and TRBJ2-7, the CDR3 gives the full variable domain: DAGVTQSPTHLIKTRGQQVTLRCSPISGHKSVSWYQQVLGQGPQFIFQYYEKEERGRGNFPDRFSARQFPNYSSELNVNALLLGDSALYLCASSLAITYEQYFGPGTRLTVT.

This chain joins TRBV7-9 and TRBJ2-5; D gene ambiguous. V lost 0 bases to trimming and J lost 4 bases, with 12 bases between them. The CDR3 is made up of 15 amino acids. The germline V gene encodes CDR1 SEHNR and CDR2 FQNEAQ (reference sequence). The CDR3 is CASSLARSGGETQYF. The CDR3 region has the DNA TGTGCCAGCAGCTTAGCGCGGTCGGGTGGAGAGACCCAGTACTTC.

V gene TRBV12-3 or TRBV12-4 combines with J gene TRBJ1-5; D perhaps matches TRBD1 (6 bases). The V end was cut by 8 bases, the J end by 5 bases, with 16 bases between. The CDR3 runs 14 residues. The CDR3, as DNA: TGTGCCAGCCAGGCGTGGGGGGCCCATCAGCCCCAGCATTTT. It yields the protein CASQAWGAHQPQHF.

A few counts support this clonotype. As DNA, the CDR3 is TGCGCCAGCAGCCTGGCCGCCAGTTCACCCCTCCACTTT. It yields the protein CASSLAASSPLHF. The chain is built from TRBV5-1 and TRBJ1-6; D is unclear. Per germline, CDR1 SGHRS and CDR2 YFSETQ. CDR3 length equals 13 residues. Trimming shortened V by 4 bases and J by 9 bases, and 11 bases separated the two germline ends.

V is TRBV5-1 and J is TRBJ2-1; unclear D gene. Per germline, CDR1 SGHRS and CDR2 YFSETQ. V lost 0 bases to trimming and J lost 3 bases, with 19 bases between them. The CDR3 length is 18 residues. The DNA of the CDR3 is TGCGCCAGCAGCTTGGCCATCTCCATGGGATTTGACTACAATGAGCAGTTCTTC. Amino acids: CASSLAISMGFDYNEQFF.

A few counts support this clonotype. The chain has TRBV12-3 or TRBV12-4 and TRBJ2-6, with TRBD2 matching 10 bases. The length of the CDR3 is 18 residues. V was pared by 5 bases and J by 0 bases, with 7 bases of the junction left unmatched. DNA for the CDR3: TGTGCCAGCAGTCCTAGGACTAGCGGTACCTCTGGGGCCAACGTCCTGACTTTC. Its protein is CASSPRTSGTSGANVLTF.

This chain uses TRBV14 with TRBJ2-1; 15 bases line up with TRBD2. The trim removed 4 bases at V and 5 bases at J, leaving 3 bases unmatched. Germline V CDR1 and CDR2: SGHDN, FVKESK. The CDR3 has 16 residues. The CDR3 loop is CASSPGLAGGDNEQFF. CDR3 coding DNA: TGTGCCAGCAGCCCCGGACTAGCGGGGGGGGACAATGAGCAGTTCTTC.

There are many counts of this clonotype. The J gene is TRBJ2-3, the V gene TRBV9; D is uncertain. The CDR3 extends over 12 amino acids. With 0 bases removed from V and 5 bases from J, the gap between germline ends came to 4 bases. Per the germline V gene, CDR1 is SGDLS and CDR2 is YYNGEE. CDR3 amino acids: CASSVVGDTQYF. The DNA for the CDR3 is TGTGCCAGCAGCGTAGTGGGAGATACGCAGTATTTT.

V gene TRBV5-6 combines with J gene TRBJ2-7; D gene ambiguous. This CDR3 is 14 amino acids long. Per germline, CDR1 SGHDT and CDR2 YYEEEE. V was clipped by 4 bases and J by 5 bases, with 16 bases between them. The CDR3 DNA follows: TGTGCCAGCAGCCCCTACAGCGCTTATAACGAGCAGTACTTC. It translates to CASSPYSAYNEQYF.

Many counts were recorded for this clonotype. The V call is TRBV6-4, the J call TRBJ2-7; a possible D gene is TRBD1 (6 bases). The germline V and J ends were trimmed by 10 bases and 0 bases, with 16 bases remaining between them. From germline, CDR1 is MRHNA and CDR2 SNTAGT. This CDR3 is 14 amino acids long. CDR3: CATPSRDNSYEQYF. In nucleotides, the CDR3 is TGTGCCACCCCATCCCGGGACAACTCCTACGAGCAGTACTTC.

The chain is built from TRBV14 and TRBJ2-7; tentative D call: TRBD1 (5 bases). The CDR3 contains 13 residues. V lost 1 base to trimming and J lost 7 bases, with 11 bases between them. In germline, CDR1 is SGHDN, CDR2 FVKESK. CDR3 sequence: CASSQAGWREQYF. The CDR3 DNA sequence: TGTGCCAGCAGCCAAGCAGGGTGGCGGGAGCAGTACTTC.

This clonotype came up a few times. V and J are TRBV5-1 and TRBJ2-1; D gene ambiguous. V was trimmed by 4 bases and J by 4 bases, leaving 9 bases between them. This CDR3 region has 13 residues. Germline CDR1 is SGHRS and CDR2 is YFSETQ. The CDR3 DNA is TGCGCCAGCAGCGAGACATCTTACAATGAGCAGTTCTTC. Protein sequence: CASSETSYNEQFF. The entire variable domain, with the rest obtained from reference TRBV5-1 and TRBJ2-1, is as follows: KAGVTQTPRYLIKTRGQQVTLSCSPISGHRSVSWYQQTPGQGLQFLFEYFSETQRNKGNFPGRFSGRQFSNSRSEMNVSTLELGDSALYLCASSETSYNEQFFGPGTRLTVL.

The sample holds many counts of this clonotype. This sequence joins TRBV12-3 or TRBV12-4 and TRBJ2-1; 8 bases align to TRBD2. The junction had 15 bases not matched to a gene; V was cut back by 5 bases and J by 6 bases. This CDR3 is 17 amino acids long. The CDR3 bases are TGTGCCAGCAGTCTTGGGCCCGCGGCGGGGGGCGTCAATGAGCAGTTCTTC. Residues: CASSLGPAAGGVNEQFF.

This clonotype was seen many times. The chain couples TRBV29-1 to TRBJ2-7; D perhaps matches TRBD2 (6 bases). Germline V gene lookup returns CDR1 SQVTM and CDR2 ANQGSEA. Trimming shortened V by 7 bases and J by 3 bases, and 7 bases separated the two germline ends. The CDR3 totals 10 residues. The DNA of the CDR3 is TGCAGCGCGGGGGACTACGAGCAGTACTTC. As protein: CSAGDYEQYF.

This clonotype appeared a few times. As DNA, the CDR3 is TGTGCCAGCAGAACAGGGGGCGGTGAAAAACTGTTTTTT. It specifies CASRTGGGEKLFF. V gene TRBV25-1 combines with J gene TRBJ1-4; 9 positions agree with TRBD1. CDR1 MGHDK and CDR2 SYGVNS come from the germline V gene. V dropped 6 bases and J dropped 7; count of bases not matched to a gene: 3. There are 13 residues in the CDR3.

This clonotype has at least ten counts. This chain uses TRBV5-1 with TRBJ1-1; 8 bases align to TRBD1. Germline V gene sequence: CDR1 SGHRS, CDR2 YFSETQ. With V trimmed by 4 bases and J by 5 bases, 7 bases remained unmatched. The CDR3 length is 14 residues. The CDR3 loop is CASSPQGGNTEAFF. The DNA of the CDR3 is TGCGCCAGCAGCCCACAGGGGGGGAATACTGAAGCTTTCTTT.

This clonotype was found many times. The chain links TRBV12-3 or TRBV12-4 to TRBJ1-3; perhaps TRBD1 as D (5 bases). The V and J ends lost 3 bases and 1 base respectively, with 7 bases between them. This CDR3 is 14 amino acids long. The chain's CDR3 is CASSFGQSGNTIYF. In DNA form, the CDR3 reads TGTGCCAGCAGTTTTGGACAATCTGGAAACACCATATATTTT.

For the CDR3, the DNA is TGTGCCAGCAGTTTAAGTTTCGCGGACTACAATGAGCAGTTCTTC. The encoded protein is CASSLSFADYNEQFF. V is TRBV12-3 or TRBV12-4 and J is TRBJ2-1; no clear D gene. The V end was cut by 2 bases, the J end by 3 bases, with 11 bases between. This CDR3 has 15 amino acids.

The chain has TRBV5-5 and TRBJ2-6; D may correspond to TRBD1 or TRBD2 (5 bases each). CDR1 is SGHKS and CDR2 is YYEKEE in the germline V gene (reference sequence). This CDR3 region has 16 residues. Trimming stripped 0 bases from V and 0 bases from J, with 7 bases between. The CDR3 spells CASSLVGGSGANVLTF. CDR3 bases: TGTGCCAGCAGCTTGGTTGGGGGCTCTGGGGCCAACGTCCTGACTTTC.